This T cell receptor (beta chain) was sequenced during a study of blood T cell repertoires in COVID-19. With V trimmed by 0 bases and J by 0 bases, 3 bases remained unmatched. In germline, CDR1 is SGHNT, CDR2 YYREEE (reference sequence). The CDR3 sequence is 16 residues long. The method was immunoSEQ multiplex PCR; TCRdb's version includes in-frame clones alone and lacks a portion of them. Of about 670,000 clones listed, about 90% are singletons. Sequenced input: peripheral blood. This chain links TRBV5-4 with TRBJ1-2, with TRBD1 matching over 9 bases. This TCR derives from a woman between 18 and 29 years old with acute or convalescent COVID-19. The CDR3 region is CASSLAGTGPNYGYTF. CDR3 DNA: TGTGCCAGCAGCTTGGCTGGGACAGGGCCTAACTATGGCTACACCTTC.